What follows are 4 T cell receptor beta chains derived from one specimen sequenced in a study of shared clonotypes between healthy human individuals. This table comes from immunoSEQ multiplex PCR, and its TCRdb copy is limited to in-frame clones, with some not included. The sample yields 1.4 million or so clones, about 98.5% seen once. The sample was naive CD4+ T cells sorted from blood. Subset in this sample: CD45RA+ positively selected. These TCRs come from a man aged 25 to 40 in good health.

The rearrangement uses TRBV7-9 and TRBJ1-1, with D perhaps TRBD1 (6 bases). Per germline, CDR1 SEHNR and CDR2 FQNEAQ (reference sequence). Deletions cut 5 bases from V and 0 bases from J, with 19 bases between. The CDR3 runs 17 residues. CDR3 nucleotides: TGTGCCAGCAGCCAATCCCGGTGGGGGGCCATGAACACTGAAGCTTTCTTT. This encodes CASSQSRWGAMNTEAFF.

This chain connects TRBV15 to TRBJ2-4; D not resolved. The germline CDR1 and CDR2 sequences are LNHNV and YYDKDF (reference sequence). This CDR3 has 16 residues. V was trimmed by 1 base and J by 1 base, leaving 11 bases between them. For the CDR3, the DNA is TGTGCCACCAGCAGAGGCTTCAGGCAGGCCAAAAACATTCAGTACTTC. Translated: CATSRGFRQAKNIQYF.

CDR3 DNA: TGTGCCAGCTCACCAACCGCCGGGACTAGCGGGACCAGCCGCGCAGATACGCAGTATTTT. Translated: CASSPTAGTSGTSRADTQYF. The rearrangement uses TRBV18 and TRBJ2-3; 13 nucleotides match TRBD2. CDR1 and CDR2 (germline): KGHSH, LQKENI. After removal of 2 bases from V and 4 bases from J, the junction contained 15 bases not matched to a gene. The CDR3 covers 20 residues. Full variable domain (missing parts from reference TRBV18 and TRBJ2-3): NAGVMQNPRHLVRRRGQEARLRCSPMKGHSHVYWYRQLPEEGLKFMVYLQKENIIDESGMPKERFSAEFPKEGPSILRIQQVVRGDSAAYFCASSPTAGTSGTSRADTQYFGPGTRLTVL.

The chain recombines TRBV2 with TRBJ1-1, with D hard to call. The CDR3 is 14 residues long. Per the germline V gene, CDR1 is SNHLY and CDR2 is FYNNEI. The V end lost 0 bases, the J end lost 5 bases, and 10 bases lay between the germline ends. CDR3 loop: CASSEALRQTEAFF. In DNA form, the CDR3 reads TGTGCCAGCAGTGAAGCGCTTCGGCAGACTGAAGCTTTCTTT. The full variable domain, its missing parts supplied by reference TRBV2 and TRBJ1-1, is EPEVTQTPSHQVTQMGQEVILRCVPISNHLYFYWYRQILGQKVEFLVSFYNNEISEKSEIFDDQFSVERPDGSNFTLKIRSTKLEDSAMYFCASSEALRQTEAFFGQGTRLTVV.